These 7 T cell receptor beta chains originate from one sample sequenced in a study of identical twins. TCRdb fed the 5' RACE reads into MiXCR, producing one record per CDR3 protein. The sample carries hundreds of thousands of distinct CDR3 sequences, 6.1% recorded once. Input material: naive T cells sorted from blood. The receptor source for this set is a man younger than 30 in good health.

This clonotype was detected many times. V gene TRBV15 combines with J gene TRBJ2-1, with 11 bases fitting TRBD1. CDR3 size: 13 residues. Germline trimming cut 4 bases from V and 9 bases from J; bases unmatched to any gene: 2. The germline CDR1 and CDR2 sequences are LNHNV and YYDKDF (reference sequence). DNA for the CDR3: TGTGCCACCAGCAAGGGACAGGGGGTTGAGCAGTTCTTC. Translated: CATSKGQGVEQFF.

The chain is built from TRBV7-6 and TRBJ2-1; the D gene is possibly TRBD1 (6 bases). The length of the CDR3 is 14 residues. Germline values: CDR1 SGHVS, CDR2 FNYEAQ. Trimming left V 5 bases short and J 7 bases short, with 15 bases between. CDR3 DNA: TGTGCCAGCAGCCGACGGACAGCGGTGAATGAGCAGTTCTTC. Amino acid sequence: CASSRRTAVNEQFF.

This clonotype showed up many times. The J gene is TRBJ2-5, the V gene TRBV30; D possibly matches TRBD1 or TRBD2 (5 bases each). The CDR3 is 13 residues long. Germline V gene lookup returns CDR1 GTSNPN and CDR2 SVGIG (reference sequence). The V gene lost 5 bases and the J gene lost 5 bases, with 15 bases spanning the gap. CDR3: CAWGALARETQYF. The DNA of the CDR3 is TGTGCCTGGGGGGCCCTAGCTCGGGAGACCCAGTACTTC.

This clonotype occurred a few times. This chain links TRBV27 with TRBJ2-1, with TRBD2 identical over 7 bases. CDR1 is MNHEY, CDR2 SMNVEV, per germline (reference sequence). Unmatched junction bases numbered 6, after V lost 7 bases and J lost 0 bases. The CDR3 has 15 amino acids. The CDR3 spells CASTNSGPSYNEQFF. CDR3 DNA sequence: TGTGCCAGCACCAATAGCGGGCCCTCCTACAATGAGCAGTTCTTC.

This clonotype appeared many times. This sequence joins TRBV5-1 and TRBJ1-2; D is possibly TRBD1 (5 bases). This CDR3 contains 14 residues. From germline, CDR1 is SGHRS and CDR2 YFSETQ. V was trimmed by 4 bases and J by 8 bases, leaving 18 bases between them. CDR3: CASSLSTGPMGYTF. The DNA of the CDR3 is TGCGCCAGCAGCCTATCTACGGGGCCCATGGGCTACACCTTC.

This clonotype has just a few counts. V usage is TRBV27 and J usage is TRBJ1-5, with D possibly matching TRBD1 (5 bases). Germline CDR1 is MNHEY and CDR2 is SMNVEV (reference sequence). V was trimmed by 3 bases and J by 7 bases, leaving 16 bases between them. This CDR3 contains 15 residues. CDR3 bases: TGTGCCAGCAGTTTGGGGGGGGGTTTGGAGCAGCCCCAGCATTTT. Translated: CASSLGGGLEQPQHF.

This clonotype has a count of ten or more. The rearrangement uses TRBV18 and TRBJ2-2, with D unclear. Trimming took 3 bases from V and 0 from J, leaving 8 bases between them. The germline V gene encodes CDR1 KGHSH and CDR2 LQKENI. CDR3 length equals 15 residues. CDR3 protein: CASSPRFANTGELFF. Written as DNA, the CDR3 is TGTGCCAGCTCACCGAGGTTCGCGAACACCGGGGAGCTGTTTTTT.